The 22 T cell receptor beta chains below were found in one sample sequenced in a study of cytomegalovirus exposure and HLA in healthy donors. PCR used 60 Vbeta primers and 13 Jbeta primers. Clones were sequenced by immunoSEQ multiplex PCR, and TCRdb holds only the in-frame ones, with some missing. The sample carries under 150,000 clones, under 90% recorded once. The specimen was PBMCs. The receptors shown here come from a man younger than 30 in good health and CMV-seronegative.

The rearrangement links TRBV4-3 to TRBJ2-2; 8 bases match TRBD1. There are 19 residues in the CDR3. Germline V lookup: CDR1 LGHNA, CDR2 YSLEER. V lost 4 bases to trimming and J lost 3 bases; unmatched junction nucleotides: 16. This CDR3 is CASSLTGYDRGDDTGELFF. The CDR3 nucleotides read TGCGCCAGCAGCCTGACGGGATACGACAGGGGTGACGACACCGGGGAGCTGTTTTTT.

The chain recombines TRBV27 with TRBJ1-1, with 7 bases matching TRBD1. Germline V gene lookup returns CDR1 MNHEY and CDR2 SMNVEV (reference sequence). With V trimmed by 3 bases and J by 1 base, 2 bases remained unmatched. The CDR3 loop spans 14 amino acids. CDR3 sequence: CASSFGQANTEAFF. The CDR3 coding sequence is TGTGCCAGCAGTTTCGGACAGGCGAACACTGAAGCTTTCTTT.

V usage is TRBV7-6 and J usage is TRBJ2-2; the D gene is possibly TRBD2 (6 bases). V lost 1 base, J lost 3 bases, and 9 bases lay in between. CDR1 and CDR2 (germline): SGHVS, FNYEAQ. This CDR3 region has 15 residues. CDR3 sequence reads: CASSLVAEYTGELFF. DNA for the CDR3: TGTGCCAGCAGCTTAGTAGCGGAATACACCGGGGAGCTGTTTTTT.

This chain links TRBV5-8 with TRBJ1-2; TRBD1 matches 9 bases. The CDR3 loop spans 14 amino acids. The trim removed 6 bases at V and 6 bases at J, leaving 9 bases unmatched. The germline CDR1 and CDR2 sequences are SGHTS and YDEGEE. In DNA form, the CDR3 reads TGTGCCAGCATGGACAGGGGATATTCGCATGGCTACACCTTC. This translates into CASMDRGYSHGYTF.

In DNA form, the CDR3 reads TGCAGTTTCTACAGTTTTTCGAACACTGAAGCTTTCTTT. It codes for CSFYSFSNTEAFF. The rearrangement uses TRBV29-1 and TRBJ1-1; D not resolved. CDR1 SQVTM and CDR2 ANQGSEA come from the germline V gene. CDR3 length: 13 residues.

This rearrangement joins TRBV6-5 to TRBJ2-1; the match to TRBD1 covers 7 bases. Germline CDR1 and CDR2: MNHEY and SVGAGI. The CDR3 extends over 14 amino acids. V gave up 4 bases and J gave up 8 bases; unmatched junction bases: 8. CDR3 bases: TGTGCCAGCAGTTCCCGGGACAGAGGGTATGAGCAGTTCTTC. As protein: CASSSRDRGYEQFF.

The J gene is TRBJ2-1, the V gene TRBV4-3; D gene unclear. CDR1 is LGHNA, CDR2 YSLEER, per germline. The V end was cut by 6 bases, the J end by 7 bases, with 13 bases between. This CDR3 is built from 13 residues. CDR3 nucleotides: TGCGCCAGCAGACAAACCCTAAAGAATGAGCAGTTCTTC. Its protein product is CASRQTLKNEQFF.

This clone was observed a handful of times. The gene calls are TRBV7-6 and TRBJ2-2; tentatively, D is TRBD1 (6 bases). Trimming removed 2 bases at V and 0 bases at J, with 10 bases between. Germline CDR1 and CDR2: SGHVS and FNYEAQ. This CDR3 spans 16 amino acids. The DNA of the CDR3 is TGTGCCAGCAGCTTATATCGGACAGCGAACACCGGGGAGCTGTTTTTT. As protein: CASSLYRTANTGELFF.

The CDR3 sequence: CAWSTTGVPGELFF. The CDR3 region has the DNA TGTGCCTGGAGTACTACAGGGGTCCCCGGGGAGCTGTTTTTT. This chain connects TRBV30 to TRBJ2-2; 7 nucleotides agree with TRBD1. Looked up from germline, CDR1 is GTSNPN and CDR2 is SVGIG (reference sequence). V lost 2 bases to trimming and J lost 6 bases; unmatched junction nucleotides: 6. The CDR3 totals 14 residues.

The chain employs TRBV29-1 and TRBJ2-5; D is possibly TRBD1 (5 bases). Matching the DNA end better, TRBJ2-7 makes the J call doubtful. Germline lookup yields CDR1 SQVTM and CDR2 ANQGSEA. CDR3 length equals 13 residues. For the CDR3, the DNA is TGCAGCGTCCCCTTAGACAGCTCCTACGAGCAGTACTTC. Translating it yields CSVPLDSSYEQYF.

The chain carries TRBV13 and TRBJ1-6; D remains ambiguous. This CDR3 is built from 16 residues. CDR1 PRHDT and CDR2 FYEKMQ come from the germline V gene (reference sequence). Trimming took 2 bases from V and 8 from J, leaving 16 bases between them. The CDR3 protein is CASSLFGLRSDSPLHF. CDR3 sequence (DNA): TGTGCCAGCAGCTTATTCGGTCTGAGATCTGATTCACCCCTCCACTTT.

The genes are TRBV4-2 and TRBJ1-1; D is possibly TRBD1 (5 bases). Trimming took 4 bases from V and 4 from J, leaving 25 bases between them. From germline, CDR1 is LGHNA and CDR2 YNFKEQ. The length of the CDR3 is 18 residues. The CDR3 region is CASSPPVGVPERGTEAFF. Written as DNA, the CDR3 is TGTGCCAGCAGCCCGCCCGTGGGGGTCCCGGAGCGGGGCACTGAAGCTTTCTTT.

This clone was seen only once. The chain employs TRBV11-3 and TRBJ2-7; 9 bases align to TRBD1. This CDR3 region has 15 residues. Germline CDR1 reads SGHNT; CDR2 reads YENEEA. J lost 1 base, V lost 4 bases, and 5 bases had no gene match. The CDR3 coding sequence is TGTGCCAGCAGCTCCGGACAGGGGAGGTCCTACGAGCAGTACTTC. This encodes CASSSGQGRSYEQYF. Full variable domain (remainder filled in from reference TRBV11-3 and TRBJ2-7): EAGVVQSPRYKIIEKKQPVAFWCNPISGHNTLYWYLQNLGQGPELLIRYENEEAVDDSQLPKDRFSAERLKGVDSTLKIQPAELGDSAVYLCASSSGQGRSYEQYFGPGTRLTVT.

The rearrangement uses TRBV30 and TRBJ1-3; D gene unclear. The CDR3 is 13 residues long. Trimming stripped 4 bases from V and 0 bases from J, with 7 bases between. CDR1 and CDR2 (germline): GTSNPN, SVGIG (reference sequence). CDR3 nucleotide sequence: TGTGCCTGGAATGGCGGCTCTGGAAACACCATATATTTT. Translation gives CAWNGGSGNTIYF.

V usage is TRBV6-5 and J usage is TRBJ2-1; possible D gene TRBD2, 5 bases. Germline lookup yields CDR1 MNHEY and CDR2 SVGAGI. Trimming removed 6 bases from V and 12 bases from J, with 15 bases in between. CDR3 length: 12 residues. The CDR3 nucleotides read TGTGCCAGCAGCCTGGACCGGGGAGCGCAGTTCTTC. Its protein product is CASSLDRGAQFF.

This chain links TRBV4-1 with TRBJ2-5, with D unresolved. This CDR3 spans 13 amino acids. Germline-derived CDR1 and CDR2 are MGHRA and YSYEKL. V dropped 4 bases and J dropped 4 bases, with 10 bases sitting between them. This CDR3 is CASSPFRLETQYF. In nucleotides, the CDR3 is TGCGCCAGCAGCCCTTTCCGACTAGAGACCCAGTACTTC.

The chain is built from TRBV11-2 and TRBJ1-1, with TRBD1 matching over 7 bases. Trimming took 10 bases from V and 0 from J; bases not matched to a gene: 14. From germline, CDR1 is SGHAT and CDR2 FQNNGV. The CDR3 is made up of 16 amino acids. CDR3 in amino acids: CATGLGTVLMNTEAFF. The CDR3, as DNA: TGTGCCACTGGCTTGGGGACAGTCCTCATGAACACTGAAGCTTTCTTT.

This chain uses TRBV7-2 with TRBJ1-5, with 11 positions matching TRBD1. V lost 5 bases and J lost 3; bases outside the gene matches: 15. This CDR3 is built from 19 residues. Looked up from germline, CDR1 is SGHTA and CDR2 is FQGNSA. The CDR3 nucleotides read TGTGCCAGCAGCCCCCGGACAGGGGGCCCGTCGAGTCTCAATCAGCCCCAGCATTTT. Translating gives CASSPRTGGPSSLNQPQHF.

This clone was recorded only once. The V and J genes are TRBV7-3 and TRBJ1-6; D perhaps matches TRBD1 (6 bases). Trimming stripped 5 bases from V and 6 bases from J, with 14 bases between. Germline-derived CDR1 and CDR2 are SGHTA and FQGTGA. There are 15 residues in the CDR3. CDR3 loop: CASSPTGTPNSPLHF. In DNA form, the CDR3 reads TGTGCCAGCAGCCCAACAGGGACGCCTAATTCACCCCTCCACTTT.

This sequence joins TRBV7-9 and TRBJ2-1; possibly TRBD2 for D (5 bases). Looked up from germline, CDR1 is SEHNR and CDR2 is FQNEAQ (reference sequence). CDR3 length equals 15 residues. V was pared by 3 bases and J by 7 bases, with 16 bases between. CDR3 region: CASSFLNPGLNEQFF. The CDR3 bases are TGTGCCAGCAGCTTTCTAAATCCGGGGTTGAATGAGCAGTTCTTC.

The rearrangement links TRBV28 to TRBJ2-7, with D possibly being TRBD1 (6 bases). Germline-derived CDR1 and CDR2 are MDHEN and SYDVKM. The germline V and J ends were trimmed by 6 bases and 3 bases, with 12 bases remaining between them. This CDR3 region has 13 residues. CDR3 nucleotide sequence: TGTGCCAGCAGAGGCCAGGGGATCTACGAGCAGTACTTC. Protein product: CASRGQGIYEQYF.

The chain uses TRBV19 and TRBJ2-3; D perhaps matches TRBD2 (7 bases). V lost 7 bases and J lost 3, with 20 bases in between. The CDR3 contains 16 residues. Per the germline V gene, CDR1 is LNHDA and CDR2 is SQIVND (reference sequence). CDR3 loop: CASMDGGALWTDTQYF. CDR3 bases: TGTGCCAGTATGGATGGGGGGGCCTTGTGGACAGATACGCAGTATTTT.